This T cell receptor beta chain was recovered during a study of T cell responses to AZD1222 COVID-19 vaccine (dated by TCRdb to the early 2020s). With regard to the full study: A total of around 240 trial participants underwent TCR sequencing, of whom roughly 210 received two doses of AZD1222 and around 26 received two doses of the MenACWY control vaccine. Trial participants were enrolled into age subgroups of 18-55, 56-69 and 70-plus years, which contained about 150, 28 and 57 TCR-sequenced participants, respectively.

Its CDR3 holds 13 amino acids, cysteine through phenylalanine. Just CDR3 DNA is preserved here, 39 bases in frame from base 1. After removal of 8 bases from V and 4 bases from J, the junction retains 7 bases not matched to a gene. Taken from the germline V gene, the CDR1 and CDR2 loops are SGHVS and FNYEAQ. The CDR3 regions of human TCRbeta chains were subjected to immunosequencing. The published analysis was carried out like this. TCRs in the repertoires were matched against a reference library of SARS-CoV-2-specific TCRs that had been generated with the MIRA antigen-specificity platform. Breadth was defined as the fraction of unique TCRs that were SARS-CoV-2-associated, and depth was defined as the fraction of total T cells that were SARS-CoV-2-associated. Each spike-specific TCR was assigned to its reactive spike region and to a CD4 or CD8 class using the MIRA data. Log10-transformed breadth and depth values were compared by one-way ANOVA with Sidak's multiple comparisons tests. This immuneACCESS table, as held by TCRdb, lists in-frame sequences with V and J called but not all clones. Of the missing ones, under half trace to an unresolved V gene in checked studies; the others have no known cause. The V and J calls and clone size come from that table; D and trimming were worked out from the DNA. The sample profile shows about 140,000 clones; 92% of them were found once. The ten largest clones take up 3.6% of the sample.

The paper as a whole reports these results and caveats: After two AZD1222 doses, spike-specific TCR breadth and depth were significantly higher than at day 0 and than in MenACWY recipients. Epitopes outside the regions mutated in the B.1.351 and B.1.1.7 variants were reportedly recognized by nearly half of the unique spike-specific TCRs. Most participants were white British and females outnumbered males, and the authors suggested that clonal diversity may have been underestimated. Because no samples from the day 14 peak response were available, repertoires could be characterized only after the peak T cell response. In the small 56-69-year group, the increase in depth fell short of significance, most likely because of low power. CD4 TCRs associated with the vaccine covered the entire spike protein, and the dominant responses were in regions 160-218 and 743-854. Conclusions about previously exposed vaccinees are limited, since just six AZD1222 recipients were seropositive for SARS-CoV-2 at baseline.

This sample's time point label indicates: about 28 days (+/-7) after the second vaccine dose. AZD1222 recipients given second doses at about 4 weeks or at about 12 weeks were pooled, since spike-specific TCR depth and breadth were not found to differ between the two schedules. Vaccinee samples were obtained from the UK trials COV001 and COV002, which included a single-blind randomized controlled phase 2/3 trial of AZD1222 (ChAdOx1 nCoV-19) in healthy adults. For TCRbeta chain sequencing, PBMC samples were collected from trial participants at day 0 and at day 28 after the second dose. Of note for this clone: Its binding antigen is unknown. The record has no base qualities; no much larger clone is one base away.

This clonotype originated in an adult who received the AZD1222 COVID-19 vaccine. The chain uses TRBV7-6 and TRBJ1-1, and 7 junction bases match TRBD1. The specimen was peripheral blood, collected 28 days after the second AZD1222 dose. The base sequence is TGTGCCAGCTCGTCTTCAGGGGGCACTGAAGCTTTCTTT. It translates to CASSSSGGTEAFF.